Described below is a single T cell receptor beta chain sequence and its context. The data are from a study of blood T cell repertoires in COVID-19. Overall study context: Sample material is recorded as cDNA or gDNA derived from T cells, B-cell-depleted T cells, or PBMCs.

Authors' methods: Using reference gene primer amplification, nucleated cell counts were estimated. Measured with immunoSEQ multiplex PCR; TCRdb has only the in-frame clones, and not every one. That table furnishes V, J and clone size, whereas the DNA furnished D and trimming. The sample contains approximately 290,000 clones, around 90% of which appear only once. After removal of 4 bases from V and 0 bases from J, the junction contained 8 bases not matched to a gene. Germline assignment: CDR1 MNHEY and CDR2 SMNVEV (reference sequence). This CDR3 comprises 17 residues. Source material: peripheral blood. V gene TRBV27 combines with J gene TRBJ2-4; 8 bases are shared with TRBD1. The receptor's source is a man younger than 35 with active or convalescent COVID-19. This CDR3 reads CASSYPGQALAKNIQYF. For the CDR3, the DNA is TGTGCCAGCAGTTACCCGGGACAGGCACTAGCCAAAAACATTCAGTACTTC.